This T cell receptor beta chain came from a study of Ad26.COV2.S vaccination and SARS-CoV-2 variants. CDR3 length: 12 amino acids. Germline values: CDR1 SGHTA, CDR2 FQGTGA. Deletions cut 3 bases from V and 7 bases from J, with 7 bases between. The treatment: roughly 19 received Ad26.COV2.S at low or high dose, single or two shots; a few received placebo; per-sample allocation not given. It was on day 63 after the first vaccine or placebo injection that samples were taken. Assay: immunoSEQ multiplex PCR; the TCRdb copy retains only in-frame clones and omits some. The table includes about 350,000 clones, about 87% detected once. This clone was picked up a small number of times.

This TCR was recovered from a person between 18 and 65 years old who received the Ad26.COV2.S COVID-19 vaccine or a placebo. This chain connects TRBV7-3 to TRBJ1-5; D is unclear. This specimen was peripheral blood, taken in a trial of Ad26.COV2.S vaccine versus placebo. CDR3 nucleotides: TGTGCCAGCAGCTTCGACTCGCAGCCCCAGCATTTT. Its protein product is CASSFDSQPQHF.